This T cell receptor (beta chain) derives from a study of blood T cell repertoires in COVID-19. Across the whole study: From T cells, B-cell-depleted T cells, or PBMCs came the material, which was cDNA or gDNA.

Only in-frame clones appear in the TCRdb table, and some are missing; sequencing was by immunoSEQ multiplex PCR. The repertoire holds roughly 420,000 clones, around 89% seen once, with approximately 1% in the top ten. This CDR3 is 15 amino acids long. V was pared by 5 bases and J by 1 base, with 7 bases of the junction left unmatched. CDR1 and CDR2 (germline): SGHDT, YYEEEE. The study drew participants aged about 18 to 95 years from roughly 25 US areas. Clinical history as reported by participants underpinned cohort assignment. The source material was PBMCs or T cells enriched from blood (not recorded which). This rearrangement joins TRBV5-6 to TRBJ1-1; TRBD1 aligns across 8 bases. This receptor was identified in a woman under 40 with acute COVID-19. In DNA, the CDR3 is TGTGCCAGCAGGGAGATACAGGGGGGGAACACTGAAGCTTTCTTT. Protein product: CASREIQGGNTEAFF.